Below are 23 T cell receptor beta chains sequenced from a single sample in a study of control samples from healthy donors and cancer patients. Repertoires were generated with immunoSEQ multiplex PCR, while TCRdb's copy carries only in-frame clones and drops some. Here the sample spans around 180,000 clones, 88% being singletons. Material: blood. The receptors shown here come from a woman younger than 45 in good health.

V and J are TRBV5-8 and TRBJ2-1; D may be TRBD2 (6 bases). CDR1 and CDR2 from the germline V gene are SGHTS and YDEGEE. The CDR3 consists of 16 residues. The ends were cut back, 4 bases at V and 5 bases at J, with 19 bases in the middle. CDR3 residues: CASSHVTGTGNNEQFF. The CDR3 DNA sequence: TGTGCCAGCAGCCACGTAACCGGGACTGGTAACAATGAGCAGTTCTTC. Together with reference TRBV5-8 and TRBJ2-1, the CDR3 gives the full variable domain: EAGVTQSPTHLIKTRGQQATLRCSPISGHTSVYWYQQALGLGLQFLLWYDEGEERNRGNFPPRFSGRQFPNYSSELNVNALELEDSALYLCASSHVTGTGNNEQFFGPGTRLTVL.

The V and J genes are TRBV3-1 (or the pseudogene TRBV3-2) and TRBJ2-1; 10 bases are shared with TRBD1. The V and J ends lost 4 bases and 2 bases, in that order; junction bases with no gene match: 2. Germline V lookup: CDR1 LGHDT, CDR2 YNNKEL (reference sequence). The CDR3 has 15 amino acids. CDR3 region: CASSLGQGAYNEQFF. The CDR3 DNA reads as TGTGCCAGCAGCCTTGGACAGGGGGCCTACAATGAGCAGTTCTTC.

As for this clone: Other DNA variants within this sample encode the same CDR3. The V call is TRBV27, the J call TRBJ2-7; a possible D gene is TRBD2 (7 bases). Trimming took off 2 bases at V and 2 bases at J, with 10 bases between the two ends. The CDR3 spans 14 residues. CDR1 is MNHEY, CDR2 SMNVEV, per germline (reference sequence). The CDR3 sequence is CASSLRGGPYEQYF. For the CDR3, the DNA is TGTGCCAGCAGTTTAAGGGGGGGCCCCTACGAGCAGTACTTC.

The chain employs TRBV4-2 and TRBJ2-6; no clear D. The CDR3 is made up of 17 amino acids. Trimming left V 0 bases short and J 0 bases short, with 9 bases between. Germline V gene lookup returns CDR1 LGHNA and CDR2 YNFKEQ. DNA for the CDR3: TGTGCCAGCAGCCAAGAAGCGAGAATCTCTGGGGCCAACGTCCTGACTTTC. Translated, it gives CASSQEARISGANVLTF.

This clone was detected only once. V gene TRBV5-1 combines with J gene TRBJ2-1; either TRBD1 or TRBD2 may fit D (6 bases each). The CDR3 has 16 amino acids. The V end was cut by 0 bases, the J end by 8 bases, with 18 bases between. Germline lookup yields CDR1 SGHRS and CDR2 YFSETQ. The DNA of the CDR3 is TGCGCCAGCAGCTTGGCCGGACTAAGGGGGGTCCATGAGCAGTTCTTC. Translating it yields CASSLAGLRGVHEQFF. Looking up the rest from reference TRBV5-1 and TRBJ2-1 gives the full variable domain: KAGVTQTPRYLIKTRGQQVTLSCSPISGHRSVSWYQQTPGQGLQFLFEYFSETQRNKGNFPGRFSGRQFSNSRSEMNVSTLELGDSALYLCASSLAGLRGVHEQFFGPGTRLTVL.

The chain combines TRBV5-4 with TRBJ1-3, with D hard to call. V shed 2 bases and J shed 4 bases, with 7 bases lying between them. CDR3 size: 13 residues. Germline values: CDR1 SGHNT, CDR2 YYREEE (reference sequence). DNA of the CDR3: TGTGCCAGCAGCTTAGCACAGGGAAACACCATATATTTT. As protein: CASSLAQGNTIYF.

The chain has TRBV24-1 and TRBJ2-1, with TRBD2 identical over 7 bases. The germline V gene encodes CDR1 KGHDR and CDR2 SFDVKD. The CDR3 covers 15 residues. V was clipped by 2 bases and J by 7 bases; unmatched bases: 7. The CDR3 region has the DNA TGTGCCACCAGTGATTCCCGCGGGGGAATTAATGAGCAGTTCTTC. Protein sequence: CATSDSRGGINEQFF.

The chain links TRBV7-9 to TRBJ2-1; perhaps TRBD2 as D (7 bases). The germline gives CDR1 SEHNR, CDR2 FQNEAQ (reference sequence). The V and J ends lost 5 bases and 6 bases respectively, with 14 bases between them. The CDR3 loop spans 14 amino acids. As DNA, the CDR3 is TGTGCCAGCAGCCAGCTGGCGGGGGCCAATGAGCAGTTCTTC. Protein product: CASSQLAGANEQFF. The full variable domain, rest sourced from reference TRBV7-9 and TRBJ2-1, is DTGVSQNPRHKITKRGQNVTFRCDPISEHNRLYWYRQTLGQGPEFLTYFQNEAQLEKSRLLSDRFSAERPKGSFSTLEIQRTEQGDSAMYLCASSQLAGANEQFFGPGTRLTVL.

This chain's CDR3 is CASSQDLGQPYYGYTF. In DNA form, the CDR3 reads TGTGCCAGCAGCCAAGATCTTGGGCAGCCGTACTATGGCTACACCTTC. The chain uses TRBV3-1 (or the pseudogene TRBV3-2) and TRBJ1-2, with no clear D. The germline V and J ends were trimmed by 0 bases and 3 bases, with 14 bases remaining between them. Germline CDR1 reads LGHDT; CDR2 reads YNNKEL (reference sequence). CDR3 length: 16 residues.

CDR3 sequence: CASRGDRVVSPLHF. DNA of the CDR3: TGTGCCAGCAGGGGGGACAGGGTAGTTTCACCCCTCCACTTT. V gene TRBV27 combines with J gene TRBJ1-6; TRBD1 aligns across 9 bases. V shed 6 bases and J 9 bases; nucleotides not matched to a gene: 6. Germline CDR1 MNHEY, CDR2 SMNVEV (reference sequence). This CDR3 spans 14 amino acids.

The gene calls are TRBV29-1 and TRBJ2-1, with D perhaps matching TRBD2 (5 bases). Germline V lookup: CDR1 SQVTM, CDR2 ANQGSEA. Deletions cut 4 bases from V and 12 bases from J, with 13 bases between. The CDR3 has 11 residues. The CDR3 is CSVGIGGRQFF. Written as DNA, the CDR3 is TGCAGCGTTGGAATCGGAGGTCGGCAGTTCTTC.

The chain couples TRBV3-1 (or the pseudogene TRBV3-2) to TRBJ2-1; 9 bases align to TRBD2. The CDR3 length is 18 residues. Per the germline V gene, CDR1 is LGHDT and CDR2 is YNNKEL (reference sequence). Trimming took 1 base from V and 5 from J; bases not matched to a gene: 12. This chain's CDR3 is CASSQGRLGREGHNEQFF. CDR3 bases: TGTGCCAGCAGCCAAGGCCGACTAGGGCGGGAGGGCCACAATGAGCAGTTCTTC.

The chain has TRBV6-6 and TRBJ1-5; D remains unclear. Between the trimmed V and J ends, which lost 2 bases and 4 bases, there was a span of 9 bases. The CDR3 consists of 14 residues. CDR1 and CDR2 (germline): MNHNY, SVGAGI (reference sequence). CDR3 in amino acids: CASSYGSPNQPQHF. The CDR3 nucleotides are TGTGCCAGCAGTTACGGCAGCCCTAATCAGCCCCAGCATTTT.

This clone has only a few counts. This chain uses TRBV5-1 with TRBJ1-6; D possibly corresponds to TRBD1 (6 bases). V shed 4 bases and J shed 9 bases, with 23 bases lying between them. The CDR3 spans 17 residues. Germline CDR1 and CDR2: SGHRS and YFSETQ. CDR3 loop: CASSITTQGFLSSPLHF. In DNA form, the CDR3 reads TGCGCCAGCAGCATCACAACACAGGGATTCTTAAGTTCACCCCTCCACTTT.

The V gene is TRBV9, the J gene TRBJ1-1; TRBD1 is a possible D gene (5 bases). Germline CDR1 is SGDLS and CDR2 is YYNGEE. There are 15 residues in the CDR3. Trimming cost V 0 bases and J 1 base, with 10 bases left between them. The CDR3 loop reads CASSVVRGSNTEAFF. The CDR3 region has the DNA TGTGCCAGCAGCGTAGTTAGGGGATCGAACACTGAAGCTTTCTTT.

The chain carries TRBV11-2 and TRBJ1-1, with D unclear. The CDR3 covers 12 residues. Per the germline V gene, CDR1 is SGHAT and CDR2 is FQNNGV. The ends were cut back, 5 bases at V and 4 bases at J, with 8 bases in the middle. For the CDR3, the DNA is TGTGCCAGCAGCGAGACTCGCACTGAAGCTTTCTTT. Translated, it gives CASSETRTEAFF.

The V gene is TRBV7-9, the J gene TRBJ2-1; TRBD2 might be the D (5 bases). CDR3 length: 15 amino acids. Trimming cost V 5 bases and J 0 bases, with 11 bases left between them. Germline lookup yields CDR1 SEHNR and CDR2 FQNEAQ (reference sequence). CDR3 protein: CASSHPTSSYNEQFF. The CDR3 bases are TGTGCCAGCAGCCACCCTACTAGCTCCTACAATGAGCAGTTCTTC.

This chain links TRBV9 with TRBJ1-1; 7 nucleotides line up with TRBD1. The CDR3 runs 13 residues. Germline CDR1 and CDR2: SGDLS and YYNGEE. The V gene end was trimmed by 3 bases and the J gene end by 11 bases; junction bases not matched to a gene: 10. The CDR3 sequence: CASSANTQGQAFF. The CDR3 nucleotides read TGTGCCAGCAGCGCGAACACACAGGGACAGGCTTTCTTT.

The CDR3 DNA follows: TGTGCCAGCAGCCGCAGCCAAATCGGCGGGGCCATCACAGATACGCAGTATTTT. Translation gives CASSRSQIGGAITDTQYF. V gene TRBV7-8 combines with J gene TRBJ2-3, with TRBD2 as a possible D gene (6 bases). With 5 bases removed from V and 2 bases from J, the gap between germline ends came to 23 bases. The CDR3 runs to 18 residues. Germline V CDR1 and CDR2: SGHVS, FQNEAQ.

V gene TRBV6-5 combines with J gene TRBJ2-1; 10 nucleotides match TRBD1. The CDR3 runs to 14 residues. Germline assignment: CDR1 MNHEY and CDR2 SVGAGI. J gave up 8 bases and V 0 bases, and 1 base lay outside the gene matches. The CDR3 here is CASSYSGTGDEQFF. The CDR3 DNA reads TGTGCCAGCAGTTACTCAGGGACAGGGGATGAGCAGTTCTTC.

Only one count was recorded for this clone. The chain has TRBV10-3 and TRBJ1-3; no reliable D call. The CDR3 totals 15 residues. V dropped 6 bases and J dropped 3 bases, with 15 bases sitting between them. CDR1 and CDR2 from the germline V gene are ENHRY and SYGVKD. The CDR3 DNA sequence: TGTGCCATCAGGGGTAGTGAGGGCAGTGGAAACACCATATATTTT. Its protein product is CAIRGSEGSGNTIYF.

The J gene is TRBJ1-2, the V gene TRBV28; 11 positions agree with TRBD1. The germline gives CDR1 MDHEN, CDR2 SYDVKM. CDR3 length equals 14 residues. V shed 6 bases, J shed 4 bases, and the junction held 4 bases outside the gene matches. CDR3 sequence reads: CASRWTGGTYGYTF. CDR3 sequence (DNA): TGTGCCAGCAGATGGACAGGGGGCACCTATGGCTACACCTTC.

CDR3 sequence: CASSFGQGAVYGYTF. As DNA, the CDR3 is TGTGCCAGCAGCTTTGGACAGGGGGCAGTCTATGGCTACACCTTC. This chain uses TRBV7-9 with TRBJ1-2; TRBD1 matches 11 bases. Trimming took 3 bases from V and 4 from J; bases not matched to a gene: 4. Looked up from germline, CDR1 is SEHNR and CDR2 is FQNEAQ (reference sequence). CDR3 length: 15 residues.